This TCR beta chain comes out of a study of T cell changes during pregnancy in multiple sclerosis. The method was immunoSEQ multiplex PCR; TCRdb's version includes in-frame clones alone and lacks a portion of them. The sample yields 40,000 to 60,000 clones, 91% seen once. This CDR3 comprises 16 residues. CDR1 and CDR2 (germline): MNHEY, SMNVEV (reference sequence). The germline V and J ends were trimmed by 6 bases and 8 bases, with 22 bases remaining between them. The chain carries TRBV27 and TRBJ1-4, with D perhaps TRBD1 (5 bases). Sequenced material: CD8+ T cells from peripheral blood mononuclear cells, taken in the second trimester of pregnancy. The TCR sequence derives from a female donor with multiple sclerosis, enrolled in a pregnancy study. The DNA for the CDR3 is TGTGCCAGCAGCCCAAACCAGGGTGGAGGGAGGGAAAAACTGTTTTTT. Amino acid sequence: CASSPNQGGGREKLFF.